These 26 T cell receptor beta chains were all obtained from the same sample, sequenced in a study of molecular identifiers for immune sequencing clone quantification listed by TCRdb under 2018. The library was produced with PCR. Sequencing took place on a NextSeq 500. TCRdb redid the processing of the public reads, applying fastp at Q25 and MiXCR, and retained in-frame beta chains. Rows with one shared CDR3 protein collapse into an entry with the most common genes and DNA. In this sample the table shows around 100,000 distinct CDR3 sequences, under 40% of which occur a single time. Approximately 10% of the sample is taken by the ten largest. The sample comprised naive CD8+ T cells from blood, with Jurkat cell RNA spiked in. This sample's cell subset or site label indicates: FACS-sorted CD8+CD4-CCR7+CD45RA+ naive T cells. The receptors were sampled from a human donor in good health. Some libraries in this study had Jurkat cell RNA spiked in.

The chain recombines TRBV5-6 with TRBJ2-7, with D maybe TRBD2 (5 bases). The V gene's germline CDR1 is SGHDT and CDR2 YYEEEE. The CDR3 contains 13 residues. V dropped 6 bases and J dropped 3 bases, with 13 bases sitting between them. In DNA, the CDR3 is TGTGCCAGCACCCAAGGGAGCAGCTACGAGCAGTACTTC. It encodes CASTQGSSYEQYF.

In DNA form, the CDR3 reads TGCAGCGTTGAAGGACTAGTTTGGGTAGCGAGGAATTCCCAGTTCTTC. Translated: CSVEGLVWVARNSQFF. J is TRBJ2-1 and V is TRBV29-1; D might be TRBD2 (6 bases). Trimming pared 1 base from V and 13 bases from J, leaving 26 bases between. Germline CDR1 reads SQVTM; CDR2 reads ANQGSEA. The CDR3 is 16 residues long.

On this clonotype itself: This may stem from a read error, because a much larger clone lies one nucleotide away. The final CDR3 position lacks the conserved phenylalanine or tryptophan, pointing to a likely read error. V gene TRBV28 combines with J gene TRBJ1-5; D might be TRBD1 (5 bases). This CDR3 is 15 amino acids long. Germline CDR1 is MDHEN and CDR2 is SYDVKM. V lost 7 bases to trimming and J lost 3 bases, with 16 bases between them. For the CDR3, the DNA is TGTGCCAGCATTAAGAGGGGAGGGCCCAATCAGCCCCAGCATTAT. Amino acid sequence: CASIKRGGPNQPQHY.

In regard to this clonotype: A much larger clone differs from this one at a single base, so this may be a read error. V is TRBV5-1 and J is TRBJ2-3; 7 bases agree with TRBD2. V shed 0 bases and J 6 bases; nucleotides not matched to a gene: 4. This CDR3 is 14 amino acids long. Germline V gene lookup returns CDR1 SGHRS and CDR2 YFSETQ. This CDR3 reads CASSLAGEGDTQYF. In DNA, the CDR3 is TGCGCCAGCAGCTTGGCCGGGGAGGGTGATACGCAGTATTTT.

With regard to this clonotype: At one of its ends the junction is not consistent with the germline gene, which may arise from a read error. CDR3 in DNA: TGTGCCAGCAGCTTAACAGCAGGGTTAAGAGAAAAACTGCTTTTT. It is translated as CASSLTAGLREKLLF. V and J are TRBV7-9 and TRBJ1-4; tentatively, D is TRBD1 (5 bases). The CDR3 runs 15 residues. The germline gives CDR1 SEHNR, CDR2 FQNEAQ (reference sequence).

The genes are TRBV4-3 and TRBJ2-1; 13 bases line up with TRBD2. CDR3 length: 19 amino acids. Trimming cost V 6 bases and J 0 bases; bases outside gene matches: 11. Germline loops: CDR1 LGHNA, CDR2 YSLEER. CDR3 region: CASSRGGLAGPSSYNEQFF. In DNA, the CDR3 is TGCGCCAGCAGTCGGGGGGGACTAGCGGGGCCAAGCTCCTACAATGAGCAGTTCTTC.

In the case of this clonotype: An end of the junction differs from the germline gene, which may be a read error. The J gene is TRBJ2-7, the V gene TRBV27, with TRBD1 matching 9 bases. This CDR3 spans 14 amino acids. The V gene's germline CDR1 is MNHEY and CDR2 SMNVEV (reference sequence). As DNA, the CDR3 is TGTGCCAGCAGTTCTGGACAGGGGAGGTACGAGCAGGACTTC. Its protein is CASSSGQGRYEQDF.

In the case of this clonotype: A read error may explain this, as a much larger clone is one base away. This chain joins TRBV28 and TRBJ2-7; TRBD1 aligns across 10 bases. The CDR3 runs 14 residues. The germline V gene has CDR1 MDHEN and CDR2 SYDVKM. The J segment lost 5 bases and the V segment lost 6 bases, leaving 7 bases of the junction unmatched. CDR3 residues: CASRFLTGGDEQYF. The CDR3 DNA follows: TGTGCCAGCAGATTTTTGACAGGGGGCGACGAGCAGTACTTC.

With regard to this clonotype: This may be a read error, as it is one base from a much larger clone. The rearrangement joins TRBV7-6 to TRBJ2-2, with 8 nucleotides matching TRBD1. The CDR3 sequence is 15 residues long. Germline lookup yields CDR1 SGHVS and CDR2 FNYEAQ. CDR3 DNA sequence: TGTGCCAGCGGCTTAGGACAGGGTAACACCGGGGAGCTGTTTTTT. This gives the protein CASGLGQGNTGELFF.

A few counts support this clonotype. The CDR3 sequence: CAGAWADTQYF. The CDR3 nucleotides are TGTGCCGGGGCTTGGGCAGATACGCAGTATTTT. The chain couples TRBV19 to TRBJ2-3; D perhaps matches TRBD1 (5 bases). Germline V gene lookup returns CDR1 LNHDA and CDR2 SQIVND (reference sequence). This CDR3 comprises 11 residues. V dropped 11 bases and J dropped 4 bases, with 10 bases sitting between them.

This clonotype was picked up many times. The rearrangement uses TRBV7-2 and TRBJ2-7; D call uncertain. Trimming removed 5 bases at V and 0 bases at J, with 14 bases between. The CDR3 loop spans 15 amino acids. Germline values: CDR1 SGHTA, CDR2 FQGNSA. The CDR3 coding sequence is TGTGCCAGCAGCCTATTGACCCTGAGCTCCTACGAGCAGTACTTC. It yields the protein CASSLLTLSSYEQYF.

This clonotype was seen a few times. V is TRBV7-9 and J is TRBJ2-7, with D maybe TRBD1 (6 bases). The CDR3 loop spans 16 amino acids. Trimming left V 5 bases short and J 2 bases short, with 19 bases between. Per the germline V gene, CDR1 is SEHNR and CDR2 is FQNEAQ (reference sequence). CDR3 protein: CASSPGGDRTTYEQYF. The CDR3 region has the DNA TGTGCCAGCAGCCCAGGCGGCGACAGGACAACCTACGAGCAGTACTTC.

CDR3 amino acids: CASSLAPGLATNEKLFF. The CDR3 DNA sequence: TGCGCCAGCAGCTTGGCCCCAGGGCTTGCAACTAATGAAAAACTGTTTTTT. V and J are TRBV5-1 and TRBJ1-4; D might be TRBD1 (5 bases). CDR3 length: 17 residues. Germline V CDR1 and CDR2: SGHRS, YFSETQ. With 0 bases removed from V and 0 bases from J, the gap between germline ends came to 12 bases.

Points on this clonotype: This clone may be a read error of a much larger clone one base away. This rearrangement joins TRBV28 to TRBJ2-3, with D perhaps matching TRBD1 (6 bases). V was cut by 11 bases and J by 4 bases, with 22 bases left in between. The CDR3 length is 15 residues. The germline gives CDR1 MDHEN, CDR2 SYDVKM. The CDR3 coding sequence is TGTGCCGGCATCCAAGGTCTTAACAGGGCAGATACGCAGTATTTT. Its protein is CAGIQGLNRADTQYF.

The V gene is TRBV20-1, the J gene TRBJ2-7; 9 nucleotides match TRBD1. CDR1 and CDR2 (germline): DFQATT, SNEGSKA (reference sequence). Trimming cost V 1 base and J 6 bases; bases outside gene matches: 10. This CDR3 comprises 15 residues. The CDR3 is CSARAEATGGTEQYF. The CDR3 coding sequence is TGCAGTGCTAGAGCCGAGGCGACAGGGGGTACCGAGCAGTACTTC.

Ten or more counts support this clonotype. This chain connects TRBV9 to TRBJ2-6; D gene uncertain. Germline V lookup: CDR1 SGDLS, CDR2 YYNGEE. CDR3 size: 15 residues. V was clipped by 0 bases and J by 0 bases, with 4 bases between them. In nucleotides, the CDR3 is TGTGCCAGCAGCGTAGGAAGCTCTGGGGCCAACGTCCTGACTTTC. Amino acid sequence: CASSVGSSGANVLTF.

This clonotype was detected only a few times. This chain joins TRBV11-2 and TRBJ2-7, with 8 bases that match TRBD1. V was pared by 3 bases and J by 3 bases, with 4 bases of the junction left unmatched. The germline gives CDR1 SGHAT, CDR2 FQNNGV. The CDR3 runs 14 residues. The chain's CDR3 is CASSFGQGNYEQYF. CDR3 DNA sequence: TGTGCCAGCAGCTTCGGACAGGGTAACTACGAGCAGTACTTC.

There are a few counts of this clonotype. J is TRBJ2-7 and V is TRBV3-1, with D possibly matching TRBD2 (5 bases). Between the trimmed V and J ends, which lost 4 bases and 3 bases, there was a span of 13 bases. There are 14 residues in the CDR3. CDR1 is LGHDT and CDR2 is YNNKEL in the germline V gene (reference sequence). Written as DNA, the CDR3 is TGTGCCAGCAGCCCTAGAGGAGAGGGCTACGAGCAGTACTTC. This gives the protein CASSPRGEGYEQYF.

The V call is TRBV7-9, the J call TRBJ2-7; a weak D match, TRBD1 (5 bases). Between the trimmed V and J ends, which lost 2 bases and 2 bases, there was a span of 7 bases. The CDR3 has 13 residues. Per germline, CDR1 SEHNR and CDR2 FQNEAQ (reference sequence). The CDR3 loop reads CASSLSGTYEQYF. In nucleotides, the CDR3 is TGTGCCAGCAGCTTATCAGGGACCTACGAGCAGTACTTC.

This clonotype was observed at least ten times. This chain links TRBV12-3 or TRBV12-4 with TRBJ2-3, with 9 nucleotides matching TRBD2. The CDR3 covers 21 residues. V was pared by 6 bases and J by 2 bases, with 24 bases of the junction left unmatched. Written as DNA, the CDR3 is TGTGCCAGCAGCTCTAAGGCAGGAATAGCGGGAGTTGCATTATTCACAGATACGCAGTATTTT. Its translation is CASSSKAGIAGVALFTDTQYF.

The gene calls are TRBV19 and TRBJ1-6; D gene ambiguous. The CDR3 sequence is 13 residues long. Trimming cost V 7 bases and J 7 bases, with 11 bases left between them. Looked up from germline, CDR1 is LNHDA and CDR2 is SQIVND (reference sequence). For the CDR3, the DNA is TGTGCCAGTACGGAGACGAGCAATTCACCCCTCCACTTT. Its protein is CASTETSNSPLHF.

The chain uses TRBV27 and TRBJ2-7, with 16 positions matching TRBD2. V shed 5 bases and J 2 bases; nucleotides not matched to a gene: 3. This CDR3 is 16 amino acids long. Looked up from germline, CDR1 is MNHEY and CDR2 is SMNVEV (reference sequence). The CDR3 loop is CASSPGLAGGPYEQYF. CDR3 coding DNA: TGTGCCAGCAGTCCGGGACTAGCGGGAGGGCCCTACGAGCAGTACTTC.

About this clonotype itself: The conserved closing phenylalanine or tryptophan is absent in this CDR3, likely reflecting a read error. The chain employs TRBV13 and TRBJ2-3; D possibly corresponds to TRBD2 (6 bases). This CDR3 spans 13 amino acids. The germline V gene encodes CDR1 PRHDT and CDR2 FYEKMQ (reference sequence). Trimming took 8 bases from V and 2 from J, leaving 11 bases between them. The CDR3 reads CASSTGVTDTQYL. The CDR3 DNA follows: TGTGCCAGCTCAACGGGAGTCACAGATACGCAGTATCTT.

In its sample, this clonotype was seen many times. This chain joins TRBV7-2 and TRBJ2-7; D is unresolved. The V gene lost 5 bases and the J gene lost 2 bases, with 19 bases spanning the gap. Looked up from germline, CDR1 is SGHTA and CDR2 is FQGNSA. The CDR3 length is 16 residues. CDR3 DNA: TGTGCCAGCAGCAAGCTGTTCAGAGAACGAGCCTACGAGCAGTACTTC. Translated, it gives CASSKLFRERAYEQYF.

V usage is TRBV28 and J usage is TRBJ2-4; D is possibly TRBD2 (5 bases). This CDR3 is 14 amino acids long. V shed 3 bases and J shed 5 bases, with 11 bases lying between them. The germline V gene encodes CDR1 MDHEN and CDR2 SYDVKM. The DNA of the CDR3 is TGTGCCAGCAGTTTCGAGGGCCGCGAAAACATTCAGTACTTC. Translating gives CASSFEGRENIQYF.

The rearrangement joins TRBV5-4 to TRBJ1-1; no clear D gene. The length of the CDR3 is 13 residues. V was clipped by 5 bases and J by 1 base, with 9 bases between them. From germline, CDR1 is SGHNT and CDR2 YYREEE (reference sequence). This chain's CDR3 is CASRRFANTEAFF. The CDR3, as DNA: TGTGCCAGCAGGAGGTTTGCGAACACTGAAGCTTTCTTT.